This T cell receptor (beta chain) was profiled in a study of blood T cell repertoires in COVID-19. In the study overall: In each case, the material was cDNA or gDNA derived from T cells, B-cell-depleted T cells, or PBMCs.

Seattle researchers signed up patients amid active infection and tracked them longitudinally. This clone was observed a single time. Assay used: immunoSEQ multiplex PCR; TCRdb lists only in-frame clones, some missing. The data show some 300,000 clones, around 89% seen once. Germline CDR1 reads GTSNPN; CDR2 reads SVGIG (reference sequence). The CDR3 has 13 amino acids. V lost 7 bases to trimming and J lost 6 bases; unmatched junction nucleotides: 7. This receptor was obtained from a woman aged 50 to 60 with COVID-19, enrolled during active disease. The chain links TRBV30 to TRBJ2-2, with 8 nucleotides matching TRBD2. Sequenced sample: peripheral blood. CDR3 sequence: CASKREFAGELFF. The CDR3 nucleotides are TGTGCCTCAAAGCGGGAGTTCGCCGGGGAGCTGTTTTTT.